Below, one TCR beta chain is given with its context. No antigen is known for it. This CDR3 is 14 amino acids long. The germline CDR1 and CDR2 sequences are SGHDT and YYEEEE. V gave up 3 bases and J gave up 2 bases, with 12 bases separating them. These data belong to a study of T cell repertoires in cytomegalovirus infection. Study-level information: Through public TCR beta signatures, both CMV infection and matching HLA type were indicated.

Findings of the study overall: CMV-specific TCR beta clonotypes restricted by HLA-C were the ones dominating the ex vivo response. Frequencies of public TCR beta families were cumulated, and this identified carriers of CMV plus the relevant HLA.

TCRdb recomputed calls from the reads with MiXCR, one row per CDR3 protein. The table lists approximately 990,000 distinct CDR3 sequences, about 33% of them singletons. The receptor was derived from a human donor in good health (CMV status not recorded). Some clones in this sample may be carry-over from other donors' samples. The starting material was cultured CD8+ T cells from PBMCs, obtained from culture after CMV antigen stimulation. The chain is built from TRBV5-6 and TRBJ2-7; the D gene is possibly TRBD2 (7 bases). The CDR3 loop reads CASSWGGKAYEQYF. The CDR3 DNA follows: TGTGCCAGCAGCTGGGGGGGCAAAGCCTACGAGCAGTACTTC.